These 2 T cell receptor beta chains originate from one sample sequenced in a study of OX40 agonist ivuxolimab in advanced cancers. Only in-frame clones appear in the TCRdb table, and some are missing; sequencing was by immunoSEQ multiplex PCR. The sample has about 25,000 clones; 65% to 90% are singletons. The source was CD4+ or CD8+ T cells sorted from blood, collected in a trial of the OX40 agonist ivuxolimab. These receptors were collected from an adult with an advanced solid tumor such as melanoma, head and neck, liver or kidney cancer.

The chain uses TRBV6-6 and TRBJ1-1; a weak D match, TRBD1 (6 bases). V was clipped by 1 base and J by 4 bases, with 16 bases between them. The CDR3 contains 16 residues. Germline V gene sequence: CDR1 MNHNY, CDR2 SVGAGI (reference sequence). The CDR3 loop reads CASSYLGGHPATEAFF. In nucleotides, the CDR3 is TGTGCCAGCAGTTACTTGGGGGGGCACCCTGCCACTGAAGCTTTCTTT.

This rearrangement joins TRBV4-2 to TRBJ2-1, with a possible D match to TRBD2 (6 bases). CDR1 is LGHNA, CDR2 YNFKEQ, per germline. Trimming shortened V by 0 bases and J by 0 bases, and 9 bases separated the two germline ends. This CDR3 has 16 amino acids. CDR3 nucleotide sequence: TGTGCCAGCAGCCAAGAAAGAGCGGGCTCCTACAATGAGCAGTTCTTC. Residues: CASSQERAGSYNEQFF.